The next 18 T cell receptor beta chains were all read from a single sample in a study of T cell repertoires in cytomegalovirus infection. Using its own MiXCR run on the reads, TCRdb lists one record per CDR3 protein. The sample has about 920,000 distinct CDR3 sequences; 31% are singletons. For these receptors, no antigen is known. Source: cultured CD8+ T cells from PBMCs, taken from culture after CMV antigen stimulation. These receptors all stem from a human donor in good health (CMV status not recorded). Some clones in this sample may be carry-over from other donors' samples.

This chain links TRBV7-6 with TRBJ1-3; D uncertain. V was clipped by 5 bases and J by 1 base, with 12 bases between them. Germline V gene data show CDR1 as SGHVS and CDR2 as FNYEAQ. The CDR3 length is 15 residues. As DNA, the CDR3 is TGTGCCAGCAGCCGCGTTAGTGGGTCTGGAAACACCATATATTTT. Translation: CASSRVSGSGNTIYF. The whole variable domain, filled in from reference TRBV7-6 and TRBJ1-3, reads GAGVSQSPRYKVTKRGQDVALRCDPISGHVSLYWYRQALGQGPEFLTYFNYEAQQDKSGLPNDRFSAERPEGSISTLTIQRTEQRDSAMYRCASSRVSGSGNTIYFGEGSWLTVV.

V and J are TRBV6-1 and TRBJ1-2; 10 bases are a match to TRBD1. The germline V gene encodes CDR1 MNHNS and CDR2 SASEGT. The CDR3 runs to 16 residues. Trimming took 2 bases from V and 4 from J; bases not matched to a gene: 7. CDR3 DNA: TGTGCCAGCAGTGAAATTGCGACAGGGGGCAGCTATGGCTACACCTTC. Its translation is CASSEIATGGSYGYTF.

This rearrangement joins TRBV6-4 to TRBJ1-5; 7 bases match TRBD1. The CDR3 runs 15 residues. CDR1 and CDR2 from the germline V gene are MRHNA and SNTAGT. The V gene end was trimmed by 5 bases and the J gene end by 0 bases; junction bases not matched to a gene: 4. The DNA for the CDR3 is TGTGCCAGCAGTCCGGACAGGTATAGCAATCAGCCCCAGCATTTT. Translated: CASSPDRYSNQPQHF.

This chain links TRBV19 with TRBJ2-1; D is ambiguous. The CDR3 loop spans 16 amino acids. Looked up from germline, CDR1 is LNHDA and CDR2 is SQIVND (reference sequence). Trimming shortened V by 2 bases and J by 0 bases, and 11 bases separated the two germline ends. The CDR3 coding sequence is TGTGCCAGTAGTATAAAGCTCCATAGCTCCTACAATGAGCAGTTCTTC. It translates to CASSIKLHSSYNEQFF.

The sample holds many counts of this clonotype. The gene calls are TRBV4-1 and TRBJ2-7; TRBD2 agrees at 9 bases. This CDR3 spans 15 amino acids. V was pared by 5 bases and J by 1 base, with 6 bases of the junction left unmatched. Per germline, CDR1 MGHRA and CDR2 YSYEKL. The chain's CDR3 is CASSIGLARSYEQYF. DNA of the CDR3: TGCGCCAGCAGCATCGGACTAGCGCGATCCTACGAGCAGTACTTC.

The chain combines TRBV10-3 with TRBJ1-5; D gene ambiguous. The germline V gene has CDR1 ENHRY and CDR2 SYGVKD. The germline V and J ends were trimmed by 0 bases and 2 bases, with 14 bases remaining between them. The CDR3 is made up of 17 amino acids. The CDR3 protein is CAISESEISSGNQPQHF. The CDR3 region has the DNA TGTGCCATCAGTGAGTCGGAAATTTCCTCGGGCAATCAGCCCCAGCATTTT.

J is TRBJ1-1 and V is TRBV7-6; no clear D gene. The ends were cut back, 1 base at V and 0 bases at J, with 9 bases in the middle. The germline V gene encodes CDR1 SGHVS and CDR2 FNYEAQ. CDR3 length: 15 residues. DNA for the CDR3: TGTGCCAGCAGCTTAGGGGCCGCGATGAACACTGAAGCTTTCTTT. It specifies CASSLGAAMNTEAFF.

The chain has TRBV6-5 and TRBJ2-5; D might be TRBD2 (6 bases). Per the germline V gene, CDR1 is MNHEY and CDR2 is SVGAGI. The V end lost 2 bases, the J end lost 5 bases, and 12 bases lay between the germline ends. The CDR3 runs to 14 residues. CDR3 nucleotides: TGTGCCAGCAGTTACCAGGGACTTCTGGAGACCCAGTACTTC. Its translation is CASSYQGLLETQYF.

This clonotype was counted a few times. The chain combines TRBV7-6 with TRBJ1-1, with a tentative D call TRBD1 (5 bases). V shed 5 bases and J shed 11 bases, with 15 bases lying between them. There are 12 residues in the CDR3. The germline gives CDR1 SGHVS, CDR2 FNYEAQ. The DNA of the CDR3 is TGTGCCAGCAGCCCCGGGGCCAACGTGGCTTTCTTT. Translation gives CASSPGANVAFF.

V gene TRBV7-9 combines with J gene TRBJ2-7; D might be TRBD1 or TRBD2, each matching 6 bases. Germline-derived CDR1 and CDR2 are SEHNR and FQNEAQ (reference sequence). This CDR3 is 15 amino acids long. V lost 1 base, J lost 6 bases, and 16 bases lay in between. This CDR3 is CASSLGWDTEGEQYV. In DNA, the CDR3 is TGTGCCAGCAGCTTAGGGTGGGACACGGAGGGCGAGCAGTACGTC.

The rearrangement links TRBV12-3 or TRBV12-4 to TRBJ2-7, with D unresolved. The ends were cut back, 6 bases at V and 4 bases at J, with 16 bases in the middle. The CDR3 is 14 residues long. CDR3 sequence (DNA): TGTGCCAGCAGCCTAATGGGGTCTAAGTACGAGCAGTACTTC. It specifies CASSLMGSKYEQYF.

This clonotype was counted only a few times. The chain uses TRBV27 and TRBJ2-1; 8 nucleotides line up with TRBD1. CDR3 length equals 16 residues. Germline trimming cut 5 bases from V and 5 bases from J; bases unmatched to any gene: 11. The germline V gene encodes CDR1 MNHEY and CDR2 SMNVEV (reference sequence). The CDR3 nucleotides read TGTGCCAGCAGTCCTTCGACAGGGGATGAAAACAATGAGCAGTTCTTC. It yields the protein CASSPSTGDENNEQFF.

This clonotype was recorded many times. The chain links TRBV6-1 to TRBJ2-7; TRBD2 is a possible D gene (7 bases). V dropped 2 bases and J dropped 3 bases, with 17 bases sitting between them. Germline CDR1 and CDR2: MNHNS and SASEGT. The CDR3 has 16 amino acids. CDR3 loop: CASSEHNGGAYYEQYF. In nucleotides, the CDR3 is TGTGCCAGCAGTGAACATAATGGGGGGGCCTACTACGAGCAGTACTTC.

This clonotype showed up just a few times. The chain recombines TRBV20-1 with TRBJ2-1; D not certain. The germline V gene encodes CDR1 DFQATT and CDR2 SNEGSKA (reference sequence). The CDR3 contains 14 residues. V was pared by 8 bases and J by 0 bases, with 14 bases between. As DNA, the CDR3 is TGCAGTCGACTCGTAGACTTCTCCTACAATGAGCAGTTCTTC. Its translation is CSRLVDFSYNEQFF.

This clonotype was seen a few times. The V and J genes are TRBV4-1 and TRBJ2-1; D remains ambiguous. The CDR3 is made up of 11 amino acids. The germline V gene encodes CDR1 MGHRA and CDR2 YSYEKL. The V gene lost 2 bases and the J gene lost 9 bases, with 5 bases spanning the gap. CDR3 residues: CASSQFAEQFF. The CDR3 nucleotides are TGCGCCAGCAGCCAATTTGCTGAGCAGTTCTTC.

The chain has TRBV6-5 and TRBJ1-2, with D unclear. In germline, CDR1 is MNHEY, CDR2 SVGAGI. V was clipped by 0 bases and J by 5 bases, with 7 bases between them. The CDR3 runs to 13 residues. CDR3 residues: CASSYSFGYGYTF. The CDR3, as DNA: TGTGCCAGCAGTTACTCGTTCGGATATGGCTACACCTTC.

V gene TRBV19 combines with J gene TRBJ1-5; D remains unclear. The CDR3 has 15 residues. Trimming cost V 3 bases and J 5 bases, with 14 bases left between them. The germline gives CDR1 LNHDA, CDR2 SQIVND (reference sequence). The CDR3, as DNA: TGTGCCAGTAGTATCCCACTGGCCCCAGATCAGCCCCAGCATTTT. It specifies CASSIPLAPDQPQHF.

Only a few counts were recorded for this clonotype. CDR3 nucleotide sequence: TGTGCCAGCAGCTTCCGGGGAGACACCCAAGAGACCCAGTACTTC. Translated: CASSFRGDTQETQYF. The chain has TRBV7-9 and TRBJ2-5; D might be TRBD2 (5 bases). Looked up from germline, CDR1 is SEHNR and CDR2 is FQNEAQ (reference sequence). Trimming shortened V by 3 bases and J by 1 base, and 12 bases separated the two germline ends. This CDR3 contains 15 residues.